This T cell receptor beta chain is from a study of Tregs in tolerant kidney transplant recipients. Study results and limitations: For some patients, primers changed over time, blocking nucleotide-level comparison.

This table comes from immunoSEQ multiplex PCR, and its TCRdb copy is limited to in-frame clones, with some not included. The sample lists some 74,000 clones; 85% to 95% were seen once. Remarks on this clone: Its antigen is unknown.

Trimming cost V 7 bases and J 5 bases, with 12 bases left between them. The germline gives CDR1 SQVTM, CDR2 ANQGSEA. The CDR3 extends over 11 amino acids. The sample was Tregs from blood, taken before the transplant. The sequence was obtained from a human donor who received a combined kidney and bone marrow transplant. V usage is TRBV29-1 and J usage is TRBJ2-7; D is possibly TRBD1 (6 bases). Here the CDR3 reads CSAGKGDEQYF. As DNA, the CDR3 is TGCAGCGCAGGGAAGGGGGACGAGCAGTACTTC.